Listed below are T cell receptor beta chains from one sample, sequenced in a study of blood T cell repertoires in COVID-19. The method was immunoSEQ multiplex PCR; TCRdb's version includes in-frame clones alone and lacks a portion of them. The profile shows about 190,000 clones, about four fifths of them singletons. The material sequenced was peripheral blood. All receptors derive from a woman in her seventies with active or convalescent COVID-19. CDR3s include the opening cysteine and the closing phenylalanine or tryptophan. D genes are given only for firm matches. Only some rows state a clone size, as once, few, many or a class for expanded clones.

CDR3aa: CASSVTGSQPQHF
CDR3nt: TGTGCCAGCAGTGTTACAGGGTCCCAGCCCCAGCATTTT
d_gene: .
abundance: .
v_gene: TRBV2
j_gene: TRBJ1-5

CDR3aa: CATEQGKAEAFF
CDR3nt: TGTGCCACGGAACAGGGGAAGGCTGAAGCTTTCTTT
d_gene: TRBD1
abundance: .
v_gene: TRBV30
j_gene: TRBJ1-1

CDR3aa: CASSKPTGSPYNEQFF
CDR3nt: TGTGCCAGCAGCAAACCTACCGGGTCTCCCTACAATGAGCAGTTCTTC
d_gene: .
abundance: .
v_gene: TRBV21-1
j_gene: TRBJ2-1

CDR3aa: CASSLGGHLYGYTF
CDR3nt: TGCGCCAGCAGCTTGGGGGGACACCTCTATGGCTACACCTTC
d_gene: .
abundance: .
v_gene: TRBV5-1
j_gene: TRBJ1-2

CDR3aa: CASSPGGLYGYTF
CDR3nt: TGCGCCAGCAGCCCAGGGGGCCTCTATGGCTACACCTTC
d_gene: TRBD1
abundance: .
v_gene: TRBV5-1
j_gene: TRBJ1-2

CDR3aa: CASSESPTGLETQYF
CDR3nt: TGCGCCAGCAGTGAGTCACCCACAGGTTTGGAGACCCAGTACTTC
d_gene: .
abundance: .
v_gene: TRBV10-1
j_gene: TRBJ2-5

CDR3aa: CAWGLRGNQPQHF
CDR3nt: TGTGCCTGGGGCTTACGGGGCAATCAGCCCCAGCATTTT
d_gene: .
abundance: .
v_gene: TRBV30
j_gene: TRBJ1-5

CDR3aa: CASSLSGGQETQYF
CDR3nt: TGTGCCAGCAGCTTAAGCGGGGGACAAGAGACCCAGTACTTC
d_gene: TRBD2
abundance: .
v_gene: TRBV7-3
j_gene: TRBJ2-5

CDR3aa: CASSEPQYGQSHDSGNTIYF
CDR3nt: TGTGCCAGCAGTGAACCACAATATGGACAGAGCCATGACTCTGGAAACACCATATATTTT
d_gene: .
abundance: .
v_gene: TRBV2
j_gene: TRBJ1-3

CDR3aa: CSAQGNTEAFF
CDR3nt: TGCAGTGCCCAGGGAAACACTGAAGCTTTCTTT
d_gene: .
abundance: once
v_gene: TRBV20-1
j_gene: TRBJ1-1

CDR3aa: CASSVGGNAPGGYTF
CDR3nt: TGTGCCAGCAGCGTAGGAGGGAATGCTCCTGGTGGCTACACCTTC
d_gene: .
abundance: .
v_gene: TRBV9
j_gene: TRBJ1-2

CDR3aa: CASSTRGENEKLFF
CDR3nt: TGTGCCAGTAGTACCCGGGGGGAAAATGAAAAACTGTTTTTT
d_gene: .
abundance: .
v_gene: TRBV19
j_gene: TRBJ1-4

CDR3aa: CASGHRANTEAFF
CDR3nt: TGTGCCAGCGGTCACAGGGCGAACACTGAAGCTTTCTTT
d_gene: .
abundance: .
v_gene: TRBV6-5
j_gene: TRBJ1-1

CDR3aa: CASSPRLLGEQFF
CDR3nt: TGTGCCAGTAGTCCCCGTCTCCTCGGTGAGCAGTTCTTC
d_gene: .
abundance: .
v_gene: TRBV19
j_gene: TRBJ2-1

CDR3aa: CASSQDLGGAEGEQFF
CDR3nt: TGTGCCAGCAGCCAAGATCTGGGTGGAGCGGAGGGTGAGCAGTTCTTC
d_gene: .
abundance: .
v_gene: TRBV14
j_gene: TRBJ2-1

CDR3aa: CASSLASRPEQNTEAFF
CDR3nt: TGCGCCAGCAGCTTGGCCAGTAGACCGGAGCAGAACACTGAAGCTTTCTTT
d_gene: .
abundance: .
v_gene: TRBV5-1
j_gene: TRBJ1-1

CDR3aa: CATRLLYGYTF
CDR3nt: TGTGCTACTCGTTTACTGTATGGCTACACCTTC
d_gene: .
abundance: .
v_gene: TRBV28
j_gene: TRBJ1-2

CDR3aa: CASVRGGDTEAFF
CDR3nt: TGTGCCAGCGTAAGGGGAGGGGACACTGAAGCTTTCTTT
d_gene: .
abundance: .
v_gene: TRBV6-5
j_gene: TRBJ1-1

CDR3aa: CASSSSGGGAQYF
CDR3nt: TGTGCCAGCAGCTCCTCCGGCGGGGGTGCCCAGTACTTC
d_gene: TRBD2
abundance: .
v_gene: TRBV11-2
j_gene: TRBJ2-5

CDR3aa: CASSPRTATQETQYF
CDR3nt: TGTGCCAGCTCACCTCGGACAGCAACCCAAGAGACCCAGTACTTC
d_gene: .
abundance: .
v_gene: TRBV18
j_gene: TRBJ2-5

CDR3aa: CAWSIKGTTTEAFF
CDR3nt: TGTGCCTGGAGTATCAAGGGGACAACCACTGAAGCTTTCTTT
d_gene: .
abundance: .
v_gene: TRBV30
j_gene: TRBJ1-1

CDR3aa: CASQTGASSYEQYF
CDR3nt: TGTGCCAGCCAGACAGGGGCCAGCTCCTACGAGCAGTACTTC
d_gene: TRBD1
abundance: few
v_gene: TRBV6-6
j_gene: TRBJ2-7

CDR3aa: CATSDPPSGRSYNEQFF
CDR3nt: TGTGCCACCAGTGACCCCCCTAGCGGGAGGTCCTACAATGAGCAGTTCTTC
d_gene: TRBD2
abundance: many
v_gene: TRBV24-1
j_gene: TRBJ2-1

CDR3aa: CASSTVPGLAGNIQYF
CDR3nt: TGTGCCAGCAGTACCGTACCGGGACTAGCCGGAAACATTCAGTACTTC
d_gene: TRBD2
abundance: .
v_gene: TRBV28
j_gene: TRBJ2-4

CDR3aa: CASRQGGKPQHF
CDR3nt: TGTGCCAGCAGACAGGGTGGGAAGCCCCAGCATTTT
d_gene: .
abundance: .
v_gene: TRBV28
j_gene: TRBJ1-5

CDR3aa: CASSLRGLGEKLFF
CDR3nt: TGTGCCAGCAGCCTGAGGGGGCTCGGTGAAAAACTGTTTTTT
d_gene: TRBD1
abundance: .
v_gene: TRBV6-5
j_gene: TRBJ1-4

CDR3aa: CASNRIVAGYEQYF
CDR3nt: TGTGCCAGCAATAGAATAGTGGCGGGCTACGAGCAGTACTTC
d_gene: .
abundance: .
v_gene: TRBV2
j_gene: TRBJ2-7

CDR3aa: CASSVAGGGNEQFF
CDR3nt: TGTGCCAGCAGCGTAGCGGGAGGAGGGAATGAGCAGTTCTTC
d_gene: TRBD2
abundance: few
v_gene: TRBV9
j_gene: TRBJ2-1

CDR3aa: CASVGAFYEQYF
CDR3nt: TGTGCCAGCGTGGGGGCCTTCTACGAGCAGTACTTC
d_gene: .
abundance: .
v_gene: TRBV6-6
j_gene: TRBJ2-7

CDR3aa: CASRRAGPANEKLFF
CDR3nt: TGTGCCAGCAGACGAGCGGGACCCGCTAATGAAAAACTGTTTTTT
d_gene: .
abundance: .
v_gene: TRBV6-5
j_gene: TRBJ1-4

CDR3aa: CASSPQGGQGFADTQYF
CDR3nt: TGTGCCAGCAGCCCCCAGGGGGGACAGGGGTTCGCAGATACGCAGTATTTT
d_gene: TRBD1
abundance: .
v_gene: TRBV5-4
j_gene: TRBJ2-3

CDR3aa: CASSFGEGGPGDTQYF
CDR3nt: TGTGCCAGCAGCTTCGGGGAGGGAGGGCCAGGAGATACGCAGTATTTT
d_gene: TRBD2
abundance: .
v_gene: TRBV7-3
j_gene: TRBJ2-3

CDR3aa: CASRSPGLGFNEQFF
CDR3nt: TGTGCCAGTAGGTCACCGGGACTAGGGTTCAATGAGCAGTTCTTC
d_gene: TRBD2
abundance: .
v_gene: TRBV19
j_gene: TRBJ2-1

CDR3aa: CASSPRTGFGGNTEAFF
CDR3nt: TGTGCCAGTAGCCCGCGGACAGGGTTTGGGGGAAACACTGAAGCTTTCTTT
d_gene: TRBD1
abundance: .
v_gene: TRBV19
j_gene: TRBJ1-1

CDR3aa: CASSPYSGTGGSGQYF
CDR3nt: TGTGCCAGCAGCCCTTACTCGGGGACAGGGGGGTCCGGGCAGTACTTC
d_gene: TRBD1
abundance: once
v_gene: TRBV9
j_gene: TRBJ2-7

CDR3aa: CASSLGLAGAPDTQYF
CDR3nt: TGTGCCAGCAGCCTCGGACTAGCGGGAGCCCCAGATACGCAGTATTTT
d_gene: TRBD2
abundance: .
v_gene: TRBV7-6
j_gene: TRBJ2-3

CDR3aa: CASSNRGEGEQYF
CDR3nt: TGTGCCAGCAGCAACAGGGGAGAGGGCGAGCAGTACTTC
d_gene: TRBD1
abundance: few
v_gene: TRBV7-8
j_gene: TRBJ2-7

CDR3aa: CASGRQGTGNTGELFF
CDR3nt: TGTGCCAGCGGCCGTCAGGGGACAGGGAACACCGGGGAGCTGTTTTTT
d_gene: TRBD1
abundance: .
v_gene: TRBV19
j_gene: TRBJ2-2

CDR3aa: CASSESGTYWEQFF
CDR3nt: TGTGCCAGCAGTGAATCAGGCACGTACTGGGAGCAGTTCTTC
d_gene: .
abundance: .
v_gene: TRBV6-1
j_gene: TRBJ2-1

CDR3aa: CASSYGGFTDTQYF
CDR3nt: TGTGCCAGCAGTTACGGCGGATTCACAGATACGCAGTATTTT
d_gene: .
abundance: .
v_gene: TRBV6-6
j_gene: TRBJ2-3

CDR3aa: CASSQESLAGTQYF
CDR3nt: TGTGCCAGCAGCCAAGAAAGTCTAGCCGGTACGCAGTATTTT
d_gene: .
abundance: .
v_gene: TRBV3-1/TRBV3-2
j_gene: TRBJ2-3

CDR3aa: CASSLQLAGGTDTQYF
CDR3nt: TGTGCCAGCAGCCTACAACTAGCGGGAGGGACAGATACGCAGTATTTT
d_gene: TRBD2
abundance: .
v_gene: TRBV4-2
j_gene: TRBJ2-3

CDR3aa: CASSYSTGNTEAFF
CDR3nt: TGTGCCAGCAGTTACTCGACTGGGAACACTGAAGCTTTCTTT
d_gene: .
abundance: .
v_gene: TRBV6-5
j_gene: TRBJ1-1

CDR3aa: CASSLGGEGQYF
CDR3nt: TGTGCCAGCAGCTTGGGAGGGGAAGGGCAGTACTTC
d_gene: TRBD2
abundance: .
v_gene: TRBV7-9
j_gene: TRBJ2-7

CDR3aa: CASSFYYGTPPYEQYF
CDR3nt: TGTGCCAGCAGCTTCTATTATGGTACCCCTCCCTACGAGCAGTACTTC
d_gene: .
abundance: .
v_gene: TRBV5-6
j_gene: TRBJ2-7

CDR3aa: CASAVRGTEAFF
CDR3nt: TGTGCCAGCGCGGTTAGGGGCACTGAAGCTTTCTTT
d_gene: .
abundance: .
v_gene: TRBV6-5
j_gene: TRBJ1-1

CDR3aa: CASSWPLLGQSYNEQFF
CDR3nt: TGCGCCAGCAGCTGGCCCCTACTGGGCCAGTCCTACAATGAGCAGTTCTTC
d_gene: .
abundance: .
v_gene: TRBV5-1
j_gene: TRBJ2-1